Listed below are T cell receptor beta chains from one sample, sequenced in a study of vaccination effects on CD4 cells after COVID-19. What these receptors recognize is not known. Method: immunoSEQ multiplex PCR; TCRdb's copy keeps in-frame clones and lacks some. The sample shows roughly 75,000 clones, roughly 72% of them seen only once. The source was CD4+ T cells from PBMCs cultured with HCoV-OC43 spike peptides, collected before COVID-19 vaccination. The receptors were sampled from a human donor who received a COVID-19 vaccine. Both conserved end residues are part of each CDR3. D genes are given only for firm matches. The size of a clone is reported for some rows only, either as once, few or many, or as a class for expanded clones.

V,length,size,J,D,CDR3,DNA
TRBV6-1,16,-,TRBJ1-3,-,CASSELYPSSGNTIYF,TGTGCCAGCAGTGAACTCTACCCGAGCTCTGGAAACACCATATATTTT
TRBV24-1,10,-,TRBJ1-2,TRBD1,CAKTGDGYTF,TGTGCCAAGACAGGGGATGGCTACACCTTC
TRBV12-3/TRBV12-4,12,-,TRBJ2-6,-,CASSGGANVLTF,TGTGCCAGCAGCGGTGGGGCCAACGTCCTGACTTTC
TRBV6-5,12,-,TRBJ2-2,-,CASSYSDGELFF,TGTGCCAGCAGTTACTCCGACGGGGAGCTGTTTTTT
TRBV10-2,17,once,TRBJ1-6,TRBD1,CASSGDRALGRNSPLHF,TGCGCCAGCAGTGGGGACAGGGCCTTAGGGAGGAATTCACCCCTCCACTTT
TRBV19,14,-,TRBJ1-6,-,CASTPYRRDSPLHF,TGTGCCAGTACCCCGTACCGGAGGGATTCACCCCTCCACTTT
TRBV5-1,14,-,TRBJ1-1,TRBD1,CASSLVTGDTEAFF,TGCGCCAGCAGCTTGGTCACAGGGGACACTGAAGCTTTCTTT
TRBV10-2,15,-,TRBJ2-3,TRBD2,CASSAGLAGTDTQYF,TGCGCCAGCAGTGCTGGACTAGCGGGGACAGATACGCAGTATTTT
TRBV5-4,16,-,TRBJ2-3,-,CASSPKAQGSADTQYF,TGTGCCAGCAGCCCCAAGGCCCAGGGATCCGCAGATACGCAGTATTTT
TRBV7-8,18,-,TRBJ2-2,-,CASSGARGQGYGNGELFF,TGTGCCAGCAGCGGAGCGCGTGGCCAGGGGTACGGAAACGGGGAGCTGTTTTTT
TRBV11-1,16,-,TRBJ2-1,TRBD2,CASSLGLAGGIQGQFF,TGTGCCAGCAGCTTGGGACTAGCGGGAGGCATCCAAGGGCAGTTCTTC
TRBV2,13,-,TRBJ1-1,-,CASRAALGTEAFF,TGTGCCAGCCGGGCGGCCTTGGGCACTGAAGCTTTCTTT
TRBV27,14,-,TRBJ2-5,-,CASSHRARGETQYF,TGTGCCAGCAGTCACAGGGCTCGGGGGGAGACCCAGTACTTC
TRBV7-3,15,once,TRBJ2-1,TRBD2,CASSLKFTSGGEQFF,TGTGCCAGCAGCTTAAAGTTCACTAGCGGGGGTGAGCAGTTCTTC
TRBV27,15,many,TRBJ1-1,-,CASSLFAGVNTEAFF,TGTGCCAGCAGTTTATTCGCTGGGGTGAACACTGAAGCTTTCTTT
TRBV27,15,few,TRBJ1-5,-,CASSFGRGGIQPQHF,TGTGCCAGCAGTTTTGGACGGGGCGGGATTCAGCCCCAGCATTTT
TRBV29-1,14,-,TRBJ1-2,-,CSVGLGGNNYGYTF,TGCAGCGTTGGTTTAGGGGGGAATAACTATGGCTACACCTTC
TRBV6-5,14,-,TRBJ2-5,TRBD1,CASSQTGVLETQYF,TGTGCCAGCAGCCAAACAGGGGTTTTGGAGACCCAGTACTTC
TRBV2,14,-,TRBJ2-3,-,CASMSRAGTDTQYF,TGTGCCAGCATGAGTAGGGCTGGCACAGATACGCAGTATTTT
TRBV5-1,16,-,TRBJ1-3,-,CASSLGPGGGGNTIYF,TGCGCCAGCAGCTTGGGGCCCGGGGGCGGAGGAAACACCATATATTTT
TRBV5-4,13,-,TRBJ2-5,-,CASSLGGEETQYF,TGTGCCAGCAGCCTAGGGGGAGAGGAGACCCAGTACTTC
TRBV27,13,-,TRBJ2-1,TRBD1,CASRRTGLGEQFF,TGTGCCAGCAGAAGGACAGGGTTGGGCGAGCAGTTCTTC
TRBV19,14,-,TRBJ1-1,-,CASSIRQGYTEAFF,TGTGCCAGTAGTATACGGCAGGGTTATACTGAAGCTTTCTTT
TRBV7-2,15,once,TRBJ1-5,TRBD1,CASSPGTGGNQPQHF,TGTGCCAGCAGCCCAGGGACAGGGGGAAATCAGCCCCAGCATTTT
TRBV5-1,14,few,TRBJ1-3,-,CASRPNGAGNTIYF,TGCGCCAGCAGGCCAAATGGAGCTGGAAACACCATATATTTT
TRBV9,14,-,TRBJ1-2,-,CASSVGTANYGYTF,TGTGCCAGCAGCGTCGGGACCGCCAACTATGGCTACACCTTC
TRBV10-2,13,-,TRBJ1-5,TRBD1,CASLRTAGGTQHF,TGCGCCAGTTTGAGGACGGCAGGGGGAACCCAGCATTTT
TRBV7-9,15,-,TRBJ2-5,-,CASSLETGLTQTQYF,TGTGCCAGCAGCTTAGAAACGGGACTCACCCAGACCCAGTACTTC
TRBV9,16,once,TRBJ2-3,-,CASSVALAVSTDTQYF,TGTGCCAGCAGCGTAGCACTAGCTGTGTCCACAGATACGCAGTATTTT
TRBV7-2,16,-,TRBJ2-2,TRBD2,CASNLAGGRVTGELFF,TGTGCCAGCAATCTAGCGGGGGGGCGGGTCACCGGGGAGCTGTTTTTT
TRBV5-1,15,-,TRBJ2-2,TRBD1,CASSSQGGNTGELFF,TGCGCCAGCAGCTCACAGGGGGGGAACACCGGGGAGCTGTTTTTT
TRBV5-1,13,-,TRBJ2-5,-,CASSFVVGETQYF,TGCGCCAGCAGCTTCGTGGTCGGGGAGACCCAGTACTTC
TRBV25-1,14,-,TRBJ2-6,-,CASSESAPGDVLTF,TGTGCCAGCAGTGAATCGGCTCCGGGGGACGTCCTGACTTTC
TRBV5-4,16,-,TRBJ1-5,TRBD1,CASSLGGQGRTQPQHF,TGTGCCAGCAGCTTGGGGGGACAGGGAAGGACTCAGCCCCAGCATTTT
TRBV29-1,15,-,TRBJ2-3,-,CSVEGLEGPTDTQYF,TGCAGCGTTGAAGGATTAGAAGGCCCCACAGATACGCAGTATTTT
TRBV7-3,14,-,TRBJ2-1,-,CASSERPSWDEQFF,TGTGCCAGCAGCGAGAGGCCGTCCTGGGATGAGCAGTTCTTC
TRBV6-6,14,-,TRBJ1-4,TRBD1,CASSIRQGGEKLFF,TGTGCCAGCAGTATACGACAGGGGGGAGAAAAACTGTTTTTT
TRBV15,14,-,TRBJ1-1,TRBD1,CATSAEQGAAEAFF,TGTGCCACCAGCGCCGAACAGGGGGCAGCTGAAGCTTTCTTT
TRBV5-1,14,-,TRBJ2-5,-,CASSWDAIQETQYF,TGCGCCAGCAGCTGGGATGCGATCCAAGAGACCCAGTACTTC
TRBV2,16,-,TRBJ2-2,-,CASSPLSPANTGELFF,TGTGCCAGCAGTCCTCTATCCCCCGCGAACACCGGGGAGCTGTTTTTT
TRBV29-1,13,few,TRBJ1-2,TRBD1,CSVGDRVTYGYTF,TGCAGCGTGGGGGACAGGGTGACCTATGGCTACACCTTC
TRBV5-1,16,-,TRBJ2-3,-,CASSTGQPSSTDTQYF,TGCGCCAGCAGCACCGGACAGCCAAGCAGCACAGATACGCAGTATTTT
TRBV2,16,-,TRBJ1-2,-,CASSEALQMVPYGYTF,TGTGCCAGCAGTGAAGCGCTTCAGATGGTGCCCTATGGCTACACCTTC
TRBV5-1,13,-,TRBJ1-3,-,CASSLNSGNTIYF,TGCGCCAGCAGTTTAAATTCGGGAAACACCATATATTTT
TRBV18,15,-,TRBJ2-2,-,CASSPSAGNTGELFF,TGTGCCAGCTCACCATCGGCGGGGAACACCGGGGAGCTGTTTTTT
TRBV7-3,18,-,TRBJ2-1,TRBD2,CASSFKGGGDKLNNEQFF,TGTGCCAGCAGCTTTAAAGGCGGGGGAGACAAACTAAACAATGAGCAGTTCTTC
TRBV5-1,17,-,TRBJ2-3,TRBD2,CASSLAPGGGGTDTQYF,TGCGCCAGCAGCTTGGCCCCCGGCGGGGGGGGGACAGATACGCAGTATTTT
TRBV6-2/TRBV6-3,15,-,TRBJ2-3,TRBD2,CASSYPGGATDTQYF,TGTGCCAGCAGTTACCCCGGGGGGGCAACGGATACGCAGTATTTT
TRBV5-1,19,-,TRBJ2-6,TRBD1,CASSLHLTGAGSGANVLTF,TGCGCCAGCAGCCTTCACCTTACAGGGGCCGGCTCTGGGGCCAACGTCCTGACTTTC
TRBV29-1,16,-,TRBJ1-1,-,CSVLLGAGRWGTEAFF,TGCAGCGTCCTCTTGGGGGCAGGGAGGTGGGGCACTGAAGCTTTCTTT
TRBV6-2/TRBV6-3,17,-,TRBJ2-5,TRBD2,CASSRTSGGSRQETQYF,TGTGCCAGCAGTCGGACTAGCGGGGGCAGTAGACAAGAGACCCAGTACTTC
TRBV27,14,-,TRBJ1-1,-,CASSPPSTKTEAFF,TGTGCCAGCAGTCCACCTTCTACCAAGACTGAAGCTTTCTTT
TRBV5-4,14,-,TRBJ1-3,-,CASSRGTAGNTIYF,TGTGCCAGCAGCAGAGGTACCGCTGGAAACACCATATATTTT
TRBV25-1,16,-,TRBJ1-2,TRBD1,CASSALDRAKTYGYTF,TGTGCCAGCAGTGCACTTGACAGGGCAAAAACCTATGGCTACACCTTC
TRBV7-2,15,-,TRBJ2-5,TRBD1,CASSRMGTGAETQYF,TGTGCCAGCAGTCGGATGGGGACAGGGGCAGAGACCCAGTACTTC